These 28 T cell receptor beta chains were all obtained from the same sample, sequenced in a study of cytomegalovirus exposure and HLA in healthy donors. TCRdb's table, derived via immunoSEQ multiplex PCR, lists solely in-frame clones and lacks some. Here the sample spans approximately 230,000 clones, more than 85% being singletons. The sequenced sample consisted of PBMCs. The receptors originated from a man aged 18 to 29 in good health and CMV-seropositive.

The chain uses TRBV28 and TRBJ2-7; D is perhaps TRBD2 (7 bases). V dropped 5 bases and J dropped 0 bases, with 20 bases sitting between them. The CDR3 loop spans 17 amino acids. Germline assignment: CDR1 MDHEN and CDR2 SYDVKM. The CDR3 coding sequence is TGTGCCAGCAGTCGCGGGGGCATTGTTCCATACTCCTACGAGCAGTACTTC. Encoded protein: CASSRGGIVPYSYEQYF.

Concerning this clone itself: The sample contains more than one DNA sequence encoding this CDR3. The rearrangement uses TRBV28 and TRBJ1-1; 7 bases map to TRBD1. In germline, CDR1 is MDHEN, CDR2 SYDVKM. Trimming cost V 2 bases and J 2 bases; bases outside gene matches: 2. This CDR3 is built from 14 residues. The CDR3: CASSLEGGNTEAFF. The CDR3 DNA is TGTGCCAGCAGTTTAGAAGGGGGCAACACTGAAGCTTTCTTT.

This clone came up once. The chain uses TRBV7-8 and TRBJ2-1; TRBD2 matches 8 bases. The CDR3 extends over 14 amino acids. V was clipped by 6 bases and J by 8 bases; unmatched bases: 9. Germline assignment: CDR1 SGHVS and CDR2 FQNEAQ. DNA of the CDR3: TGTGCCAGCAGGGCCCCCGGGGGGGTCCATGAGCAGTTCTTC. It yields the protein CASRAPGGVHEQFF. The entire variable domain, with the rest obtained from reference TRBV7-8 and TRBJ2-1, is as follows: GAGVSQSPRYKVAKRGQDVALRCDPISGHVSLFWYQQALGQGPEFLTYFQNEAQLDKSGLPSDRFFAERPEGSVSTLKIQRTQQEDSAVYLCASRAPGGVHEQFFGPGTRLTVL.

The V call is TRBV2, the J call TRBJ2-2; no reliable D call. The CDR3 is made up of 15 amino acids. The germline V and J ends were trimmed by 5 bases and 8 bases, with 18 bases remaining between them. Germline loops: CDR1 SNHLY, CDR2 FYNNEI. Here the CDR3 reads CASSLERNRPGELFF. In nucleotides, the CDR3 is TGTGCCAGCAGTCTAGAAAGGAACCGGCCTGGGGAGCTGTTTTTT.

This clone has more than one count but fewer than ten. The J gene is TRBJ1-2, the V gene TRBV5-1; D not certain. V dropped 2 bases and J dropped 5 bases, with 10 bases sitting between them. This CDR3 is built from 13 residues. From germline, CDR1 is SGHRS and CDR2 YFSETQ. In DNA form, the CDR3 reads TGCGCCAGCAGCTTTGGCGGACCATATGGCTACACCTTC. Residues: CASSFGGPYGYTF.

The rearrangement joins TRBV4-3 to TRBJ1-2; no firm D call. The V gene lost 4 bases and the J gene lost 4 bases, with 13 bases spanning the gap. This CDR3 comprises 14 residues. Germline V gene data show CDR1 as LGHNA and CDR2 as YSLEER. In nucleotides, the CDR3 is TGCGCCAGCAGCCCTACCTCGTATGGCTATGGCTACACCTTC. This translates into CASSPTSYGYGYTF.

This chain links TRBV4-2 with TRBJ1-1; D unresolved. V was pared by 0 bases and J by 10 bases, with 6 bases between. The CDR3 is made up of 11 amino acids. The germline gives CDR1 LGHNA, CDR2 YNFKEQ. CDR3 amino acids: CASSQEGPAFF. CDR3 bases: TGTGCCAGCAGCCAAGAGGGTCCAGCTTTCTTT.

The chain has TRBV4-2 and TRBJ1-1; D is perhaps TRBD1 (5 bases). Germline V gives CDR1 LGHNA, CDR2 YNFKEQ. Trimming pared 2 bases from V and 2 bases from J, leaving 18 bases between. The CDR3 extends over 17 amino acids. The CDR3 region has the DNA TGTGCCAGCAGCCAACAGACGGGACGGCAAACTAACACTGAAGCTTTCTTT. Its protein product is CASSQQTGRQTNTEAFF.

The CDR3 sequence: CASSLQRNTGELFF. The CDR3 region has the DNA TGCGCCAGCAGCTTACAAAGGAACACCGGGGAGCTGTTTTTT. The rearrangement uses TRBV5-1 and TRBJ2-2; no definite D call. V shed 2 bases and J shed 1 base, with 6 bases lying between them. This CDR3 comprises 14 residues. Per germline, CDR1 SGHRS and CDR2 YFSETQ.

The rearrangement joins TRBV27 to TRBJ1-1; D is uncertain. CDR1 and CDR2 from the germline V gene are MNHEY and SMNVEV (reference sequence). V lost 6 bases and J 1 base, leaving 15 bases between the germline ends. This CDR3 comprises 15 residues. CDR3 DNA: TGTGCCAGCAGATCACCGGTGGCAGGGAACACTGAAGCTTTCTTT. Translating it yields CASRSPVAGNTEAFF.

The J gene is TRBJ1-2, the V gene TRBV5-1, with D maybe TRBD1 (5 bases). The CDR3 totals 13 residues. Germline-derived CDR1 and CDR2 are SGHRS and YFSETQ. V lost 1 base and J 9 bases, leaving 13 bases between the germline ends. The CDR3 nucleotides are TGCGCCAGCAGCTTGACAGGCGACGGGCGCTACACCTTC. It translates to CASSLTGDGRYTF.

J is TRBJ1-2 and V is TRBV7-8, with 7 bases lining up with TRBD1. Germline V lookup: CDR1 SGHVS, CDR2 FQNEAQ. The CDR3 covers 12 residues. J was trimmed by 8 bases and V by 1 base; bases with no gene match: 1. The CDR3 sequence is CASSLGQGGYTF. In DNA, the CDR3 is TGTGCCAGCAGCTTAGGACAGGGCGGCTACACCTTC.

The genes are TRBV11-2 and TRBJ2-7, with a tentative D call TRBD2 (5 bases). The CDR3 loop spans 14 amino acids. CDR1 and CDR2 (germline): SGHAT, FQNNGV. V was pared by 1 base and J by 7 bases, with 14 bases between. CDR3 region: CASSLAVSGFEQYF. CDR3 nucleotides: TGTGCCAGCAGCTTAGCGGTCTCGGGGTTTGAGCAGTACTTC.

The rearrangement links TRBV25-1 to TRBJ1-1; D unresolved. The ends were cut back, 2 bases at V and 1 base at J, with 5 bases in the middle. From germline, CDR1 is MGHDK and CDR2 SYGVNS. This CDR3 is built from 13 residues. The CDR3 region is CASSEMGNTEAFF. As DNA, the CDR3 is TGTGCCAGCAGTGAAATGGGGAACACTGAAGCTTTCTTT.

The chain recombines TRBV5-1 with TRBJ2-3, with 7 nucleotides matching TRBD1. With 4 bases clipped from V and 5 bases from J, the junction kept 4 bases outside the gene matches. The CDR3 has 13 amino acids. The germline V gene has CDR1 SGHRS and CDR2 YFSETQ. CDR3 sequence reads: CASSPGDRDTQYF. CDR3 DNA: TGCGCCAGCAGCCCAGGGGACAGAGATACGCAGTATTTT.

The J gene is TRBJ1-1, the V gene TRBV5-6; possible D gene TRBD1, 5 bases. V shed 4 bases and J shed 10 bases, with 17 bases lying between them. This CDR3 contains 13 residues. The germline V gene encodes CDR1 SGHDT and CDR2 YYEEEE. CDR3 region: CASSALGEGLAFF. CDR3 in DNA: TGTGCCAGCAGCGCCTTGGGGGAGGGGTTAGCTTTCTTT.

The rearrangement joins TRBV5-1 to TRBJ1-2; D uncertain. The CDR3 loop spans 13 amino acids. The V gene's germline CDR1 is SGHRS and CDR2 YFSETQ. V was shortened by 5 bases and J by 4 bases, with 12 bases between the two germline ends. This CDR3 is CASSDTVSYGYTF. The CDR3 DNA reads TGCGCCAGCAGTGATACAGTCTCCTATGGCTACACCTTC.

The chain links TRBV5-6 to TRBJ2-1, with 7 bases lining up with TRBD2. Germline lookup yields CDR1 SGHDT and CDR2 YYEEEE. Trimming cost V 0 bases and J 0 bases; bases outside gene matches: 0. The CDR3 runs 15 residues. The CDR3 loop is CASSLGGSSYNEQFF. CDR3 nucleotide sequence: TGTGCCAGCAGCTTGGGCGGGAGCTCCTACAATGAGCAGTTCTTC.

This CDR3 reads CASLGGTGGLGAFF. For the CDR3, the DNA is TGTGCCAGTCTAGGGGGGACAGGGGGCTTGGGAGCTTTCTTT. The J gene is TRBJ1-1, the V gene TRBV6-5; 12 nucleotides match TRBD1. CDR1 MNHEY and CDR2 SVGAGI come from the germline V gene. V dropped 9 bases and J dropped 10; count of bases not matched to a gene: 12. The CDR3 is 14 residues long.

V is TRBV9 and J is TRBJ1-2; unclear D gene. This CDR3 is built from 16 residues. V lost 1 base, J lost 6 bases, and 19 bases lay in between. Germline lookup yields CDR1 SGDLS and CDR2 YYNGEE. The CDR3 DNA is TGTGCCAGCAGCGTAACGGCTAAGTCGGGCATGAATGGCTACACCTTC. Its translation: CASSVTAKSGMNGYTF.

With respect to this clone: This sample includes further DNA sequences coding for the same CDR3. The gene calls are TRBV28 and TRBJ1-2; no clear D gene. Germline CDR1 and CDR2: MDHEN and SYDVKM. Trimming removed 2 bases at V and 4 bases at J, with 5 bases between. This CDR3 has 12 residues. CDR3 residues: CASSLGGYGYTF. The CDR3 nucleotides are TGTGCCAGCAGTTTAGGAGGCTATGGCTACACCTTC.

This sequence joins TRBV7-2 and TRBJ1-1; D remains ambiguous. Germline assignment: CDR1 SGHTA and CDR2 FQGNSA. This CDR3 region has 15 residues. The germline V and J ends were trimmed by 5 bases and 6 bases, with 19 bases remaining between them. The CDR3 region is CASSLESGGLAEAFF. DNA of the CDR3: TGTGCCAGCAGCCTAGAGTCGGGCGGGCTGGCTGAAGCTTTCTTT. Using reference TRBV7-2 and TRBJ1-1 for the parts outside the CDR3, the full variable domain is GAGVSQSPSNKVTEKGKDVELRCDPISGHTALYWYRQSLGQGLEFLIYFQGNSAPDKSGLPSDRFSAERTGGSVSTLTIQRTQQEDSAVYLCASSLESGGLAEAFFGQGTRLTVV.

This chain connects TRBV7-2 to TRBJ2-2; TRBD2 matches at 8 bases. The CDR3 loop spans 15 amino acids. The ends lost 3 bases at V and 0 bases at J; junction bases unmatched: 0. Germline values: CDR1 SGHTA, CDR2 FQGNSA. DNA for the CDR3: TGTGCCAGCAGCTTTAGCGGGGCGAACACCGGGGAGCTGTTTTTT. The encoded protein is CASSFSGANTGELFF. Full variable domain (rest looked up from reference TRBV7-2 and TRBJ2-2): GAGVSQSPSNKVTEKGKDVELRCDPISGHTALYWYRQSLGQGLEFLIYFQGNSAPDKSGLPSDRFSAERTGGSVSTLTIQRTQQEDSAVYLCASSFSGANTGELFFGEGSRLTVL.

CDR3 protein: CASRGGGTGVYNEQFF. The CDR3 DNA follows: TGTGCCAGCAGAGGGGGTGGGACAGGGGTCTACAATGAGCAGTTCTTC. The V call is TRBV27, the J call TRBJ2-1, with 10 bases matching TRBD1. CDR3 length: 16 amino acids. J was trimmed by 3 bases and V by 6 bases; bases with no gene match: 8. CDR1 is MNHEY, CDR2 SMNVEV, per germline (reference sequence).

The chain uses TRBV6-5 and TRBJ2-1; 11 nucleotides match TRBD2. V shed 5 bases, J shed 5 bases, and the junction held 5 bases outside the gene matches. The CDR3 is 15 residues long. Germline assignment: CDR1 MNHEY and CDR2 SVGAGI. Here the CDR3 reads CASSKLAGGHNEQFF. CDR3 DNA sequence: TGTGCCAGCAGTAAGCTAGCGGGAGGCCACAATGAGCAGTTCTTC.

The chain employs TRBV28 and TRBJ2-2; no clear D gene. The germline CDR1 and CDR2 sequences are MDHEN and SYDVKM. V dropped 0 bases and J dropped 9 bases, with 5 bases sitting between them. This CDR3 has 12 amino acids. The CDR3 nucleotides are TGTGCCAGCAGTTTATGGTCCAGGGAGCTGTTTTTT. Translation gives CASSLWSRELFF.

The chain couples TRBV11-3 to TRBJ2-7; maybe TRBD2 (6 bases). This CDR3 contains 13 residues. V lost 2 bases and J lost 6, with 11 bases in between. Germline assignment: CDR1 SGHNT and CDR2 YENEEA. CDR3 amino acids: CASSLISGVEQYF. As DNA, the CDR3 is TGTGCCAGCAGCTTAATTTCGGGGGTCGAGCAGTACTTC.

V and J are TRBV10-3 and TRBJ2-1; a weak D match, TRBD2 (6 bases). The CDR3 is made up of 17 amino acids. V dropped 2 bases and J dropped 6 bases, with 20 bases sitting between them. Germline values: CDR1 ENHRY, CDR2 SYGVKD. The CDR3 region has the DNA TGTGCCATCAGTGAGAGGGGACCTCAAACCGGGGGCAATGAGCAGTTCTTC. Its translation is CAISERGPQTGGNEQFF.